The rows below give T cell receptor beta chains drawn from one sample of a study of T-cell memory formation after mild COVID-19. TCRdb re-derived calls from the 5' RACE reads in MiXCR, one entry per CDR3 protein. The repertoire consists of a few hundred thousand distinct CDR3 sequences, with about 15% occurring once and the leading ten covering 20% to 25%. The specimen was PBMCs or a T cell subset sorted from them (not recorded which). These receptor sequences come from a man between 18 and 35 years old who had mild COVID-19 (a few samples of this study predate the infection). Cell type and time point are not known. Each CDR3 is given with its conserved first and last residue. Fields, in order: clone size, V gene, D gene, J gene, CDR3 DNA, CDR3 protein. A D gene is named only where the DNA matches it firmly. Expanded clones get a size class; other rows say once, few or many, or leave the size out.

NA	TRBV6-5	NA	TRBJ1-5	TGTGCCAGCAGTTACAGGGGAAGCAATCAGCCCCAGCATTTT	CASSYRGSNQPQHF
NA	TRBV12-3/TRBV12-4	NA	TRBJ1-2	TGTGCCACTGGCTTTGGAGAGGGCTACACCTTC	CATGFGEGYTF
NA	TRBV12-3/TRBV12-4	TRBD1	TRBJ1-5	TGTGCCAGCAGTTCGGACAGGGTCAATCAGCCCCAGCATTTT	CASSSDRVNQPQHF
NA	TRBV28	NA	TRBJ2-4	TGTGCCAGCAGTTTTACGATAAACAAAAACATTCAGTACTTC	CASSFTINKNIQYF
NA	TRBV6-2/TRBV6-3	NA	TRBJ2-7	TGTGCCAGCATTGCTAGCGCGGCGGGCAGGAACGAGCAGTACTTC	CASIASAAGRNEQYF
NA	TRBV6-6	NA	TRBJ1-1	TGTGCCAGCAGCCATAGGACGGACACTGAAGCTTTCTTT	CASSHRTDTEAFF
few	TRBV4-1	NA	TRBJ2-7	TGCGCCAGCAGCCAAGGGCTACAGGCTACCGCCTACGAGCAGTACTTC	CASSQGLQATAYEQYF
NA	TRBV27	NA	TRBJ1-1	TGTGCCAGCAGTTACAACAGTGGAACTGAAGCTTTCTTT	CASSYNSGTEAFF
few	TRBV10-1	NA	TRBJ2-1	TGCGCCAGCAGTGACGGCTATAGTAGCTCCTACAATGAGCAGTTCTTC	CASSDGYSSSYNEQFF
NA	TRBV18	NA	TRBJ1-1	TGTGCCAGCTCGCCGAGGTCGGGGGTGAACACTGAAGCTTTCTTT	CASSPRSGVNTEAFF
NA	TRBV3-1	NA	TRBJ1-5	TGTGCCAGCAGCCCATCCGGCGGGCAAAGCAATCAGCCCCAGCATTTT	CASSPSGGQSNQPQHF
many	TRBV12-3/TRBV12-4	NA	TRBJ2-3	TGTGCCAGCAGCTCCACCAGCAGTGGGAATACGCAGTATTTT	CASSSTSSGNTQYF
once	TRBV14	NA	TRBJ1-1	TGTGCCAGCAGCCAGTACGACCGCCAGGAAGCTTTCTTT	CASSQYDRQEAFF
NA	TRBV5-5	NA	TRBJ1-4	TGTGCCAGCAGGCCTCGACCGGGGGAAGAAAAACTGTTTTTT	CASRPRPGEEKLFF
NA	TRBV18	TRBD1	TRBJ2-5	TGTGCCAGCTCACCGGGACAGGGGCTTTACCAAGAGACCCAGTACTTC	CASSPGQGLYQETQYF
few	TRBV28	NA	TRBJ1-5	TGTGCCAGCAGTTTATTTGGGGGGGGCAATCAGCCCCAGCATTTT	CASSLFGGGNQPQHF
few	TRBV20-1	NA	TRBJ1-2	TGCAGTGCTCCAGACGGGCGCCGGGCCTATGGCTACACCTTC	CSAPDGRRAYGYTF
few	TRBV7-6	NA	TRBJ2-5	TGTGCCAGCAGCTCTCTCAGGGCCCAGTACTTC	CASSSLRAQYF
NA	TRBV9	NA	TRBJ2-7	TGTGCCAGCAGCGGAGGATCGCCCTACGAGCAGTACTTC	CASSGGSPYEQYF
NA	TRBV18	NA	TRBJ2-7	TGTGCCAGCTCACCAGGGTTGAGCGACGAGCAGTACTTC	CASSPGLSDEQYF
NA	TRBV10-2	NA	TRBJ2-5	TGCGCCAGCAGTGAGCCACTAGGCCTCCAAGAGACCCAGTACTTC	CASSEPLGLQETQYF
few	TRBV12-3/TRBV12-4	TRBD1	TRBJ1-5	TGTGCCAGCAGTTTAGAGGGGGCCTTCAATCAGCCCCAGCATTTT	CASSLEGAFNQPQHF
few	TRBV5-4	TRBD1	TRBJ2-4	TGTGCCAGCAGCCTACAGGGGACCGCCAAAAACATTCAGTACTTC	CASSLQGTAKNIQYF
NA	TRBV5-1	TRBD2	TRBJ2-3	TGCGCCAGCAGCCCCCGTAGGAAGGGAGGGGCAGATACGCAGTATTTT	CASSPRRKGGADTQYF
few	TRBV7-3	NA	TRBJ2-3	TGTGCCAGCAGCTTACGATGGGATCCTACAGATACGCAGTATTTT	CASSLRWDPTDTQYF
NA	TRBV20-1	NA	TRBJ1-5	TGCAGTGCTAGAGGGAACAGCAATCAGCCCCAGCATTTT	CSARGNSNQPQHF
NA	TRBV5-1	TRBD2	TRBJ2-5	TGCGCCAGCAGCTTCAAGAGCGGGGGGGCGGAGACCCAGTACTTC	CASSFKSGGAETQYF
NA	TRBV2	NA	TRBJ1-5	TGTGCCAGCAGGGGGGACCGGCAGCCCCAGCATTTT	CASRGDRQPQHF
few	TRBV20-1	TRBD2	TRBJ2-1	TGCAGTGCGGACAGACTAGCGGATCTTGACAATGAGCAGTTCTTC	CSADRLADLDNEQFF
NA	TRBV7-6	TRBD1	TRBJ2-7	TGTGCCAGCAGCATTGGGGGGACAGGGGTCAACGAGCAGTACTTC	CASSIGGTGVNEQYF
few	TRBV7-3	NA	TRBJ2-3	TGTGCCAGCAGCTTAGAGGGGGAGAGAGATACGCAGTATTTT	CASSLEGERDTQYF
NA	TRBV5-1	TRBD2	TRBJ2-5	TGCGCCAGCAGCCTAGGACTAGCAGCCCTTGAGACCCAGTACTTC	CASSLGLAALETQYF
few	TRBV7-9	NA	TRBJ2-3	TGTGCCAGCAGCTCTAGGGGAACAGGAAGCACAGATACGCAGTATTTT	CASSSRGTGSTDTQYF
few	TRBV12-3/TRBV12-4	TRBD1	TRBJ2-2	TGTGCCAGCCGGGACAGGCGTGGGGAGCTGTTTTTT	CASRDRRGELFF
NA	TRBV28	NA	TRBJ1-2	TGTGCCAGCAGTATAAAGGGCTATGGCTACACCTTC	CASSIKGYGYTF
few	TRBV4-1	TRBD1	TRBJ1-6	TGCGCCAGCAGCCATTTCCGGGACAGAGAAAATAATTCACCCCTCCACTTT	CASSHFRDRENNSPLHF
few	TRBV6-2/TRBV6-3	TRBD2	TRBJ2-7	TGTGCCAGCAGTTCCCAAACGCTCCGTAGCGGGCCCCCTTACGAGCAGTACTTC	CASSSQTLRSGPPYEQYF
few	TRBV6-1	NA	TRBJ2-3	TGTGCCAGCAGTGAACATGGACATACAGATACGCAGTATTTT	CASSEHGHTDTQYF
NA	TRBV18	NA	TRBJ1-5	TGTGCCAGCTCACCTTACAGGTCCGGCCCGACGGACTATCAGCCCCAGCATTTT	CASSPYRSGPTDYQPQHF
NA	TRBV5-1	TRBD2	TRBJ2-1	TGCGCCAGCAGTCCAGGTCTAGCGGCCTCCTACAATGAGCAGTTCTTC	CASSPGLAASYNEQFF
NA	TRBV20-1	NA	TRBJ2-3	TGCAGTGCTAGTCCCCCCCATACGCAGTATTTT	CSASPPHTQYF
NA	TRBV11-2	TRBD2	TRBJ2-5	TGTGCCAGCAGCCCGAGGACTAGCGGGGGTCGGAGGGGAGAGACCCAGTACTTC	CASSPRTSGGRRGETQYF
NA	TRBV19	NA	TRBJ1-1	TGTGCCAGTAGTATCGCCCTGAACACTGAAGCTTTCTTT	CASSIALNTEAFF
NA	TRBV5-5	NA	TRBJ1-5	TGTGCCAGCAGCTTGGCCCCTCCGCCGAATCAGCCCCAGCATTTT	CASSLAPPPNQPQHF
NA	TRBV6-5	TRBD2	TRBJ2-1	TGTGCCAGCCGTAACGGGGGGTTGTACAATGAGCAGTTCTTC	CASRNGGLYNEQFF
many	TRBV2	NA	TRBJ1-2	TGTGCCAGCGGGAGGAGCTATGGCTACACCTTC	CASGRSYGYTF
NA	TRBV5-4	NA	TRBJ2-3	TGTGCCAGCAGCTTGGCTAGCTCACTGTCAGATACGCAGTATTTT	CASSLASSLSDTQYF
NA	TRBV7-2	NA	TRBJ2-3	TGTGCCAGCAGCCCGGGGGTCCGAGGGGATACGCAGTATTTT	CASSPGVRGDTQYF
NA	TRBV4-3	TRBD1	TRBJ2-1	TGCGCCAGCAGCCAAGATCCGGGACAGGGGGCAGATGAGCAGTTCTTC	CASSQDPGQGADEQFF
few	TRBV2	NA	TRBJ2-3	TGTGCCAGCAGACAGGGCCGTGAAGATACGCAGTATTTT	CASRQGREDTQYF
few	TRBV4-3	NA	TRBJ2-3	TGCGCCAGCAGCCAAGAAGAACAGGGCACAGATACGCAGTATTTT	CASSQEEQGTDTQYF
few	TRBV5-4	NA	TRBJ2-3	TGTGCCAGCAGCGCTCAGCTAACTAGCACAGATACGCAGTATTTT	CASSAQLTSTDTQYF
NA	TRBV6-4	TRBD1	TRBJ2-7	TGTGCCAGCAGTGACCGGGACAGGCGCTACGAGCAGTACTTC	CASSDRDRRYEQYF
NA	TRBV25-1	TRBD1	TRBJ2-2	TGTGCCAGCAGCGGATGGACAGGGCACGGGGAGCTGTTTTTT	CASSGWTGHGELFF
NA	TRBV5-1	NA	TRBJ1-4	TGCGCCAGCAGCTTGCAGGGGACAAGTCAGGAAAAACTGTTTTTT	CASSLQGTSQEKLFF